This T cell receptor beta chain was documented in a study of human T cells and chemical hapten exposure. Time point described: patch test 3, about 24 weeks after DPC sensitization. As to treatment: therapeutic diphenylcyclopropenone sensitization with weekly scalp DPC. Blood, whole and unfractionated, served as the source for total RNA extraction. CDR1 is SGHRS and CDR2 is YFSETQ in the germline V gene. This CDR3 region has 18 residues. Trimming pared 2 bases from V and 0 bases from J, leaving 19 bases between. TCRdb reprocessed the RACE reads with MiXCR, giving one entry per CDR3 protein. The sample has roughly 100,000 distinct CDR3 sequences, roughly a third seen once.

The clonotype originates from a man in his forties with alopecia areata. Some clones in this sample may be carry-over from other donors' samples. Specimen: whole blood, collected in connection with sensitization to the hapten diphenylcyclopropenone (DPC). V is TRBV5-1 and J is TRBJ2-3, with a weak D call TRBD2 (6 bases). The CDR3 protein is CASSFESGHHASTDTQYF. The CDR3, as DNA: TGCGCCAGCAGCTTCGAAAGCGGGCACCATGCTAGCACAGATACGCAGTATTTT.